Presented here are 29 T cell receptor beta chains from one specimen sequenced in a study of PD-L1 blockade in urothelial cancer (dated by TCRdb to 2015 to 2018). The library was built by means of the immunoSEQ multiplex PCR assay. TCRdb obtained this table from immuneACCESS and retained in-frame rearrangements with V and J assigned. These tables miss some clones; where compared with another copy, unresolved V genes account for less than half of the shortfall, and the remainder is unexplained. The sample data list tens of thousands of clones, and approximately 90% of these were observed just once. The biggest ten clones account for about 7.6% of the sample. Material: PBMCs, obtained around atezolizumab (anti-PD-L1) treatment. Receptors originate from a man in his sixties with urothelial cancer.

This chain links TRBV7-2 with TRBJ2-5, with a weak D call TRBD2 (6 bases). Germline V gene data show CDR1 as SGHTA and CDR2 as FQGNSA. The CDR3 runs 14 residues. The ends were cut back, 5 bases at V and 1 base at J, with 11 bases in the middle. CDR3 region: CASSPTSFQETQYF. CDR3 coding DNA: TGTGCCAGCAGCCCGACTAGTTTCCAAGAGACCCAGTACTTC.

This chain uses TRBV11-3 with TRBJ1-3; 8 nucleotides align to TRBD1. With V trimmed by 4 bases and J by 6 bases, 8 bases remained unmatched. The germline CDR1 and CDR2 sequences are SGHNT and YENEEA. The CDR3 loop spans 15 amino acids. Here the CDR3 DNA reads TGTGCCAGCAGCTCCCAGGGGGCAGCTAAAAACACCATATATTTT. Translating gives CASSSQGAAKNTIYF.

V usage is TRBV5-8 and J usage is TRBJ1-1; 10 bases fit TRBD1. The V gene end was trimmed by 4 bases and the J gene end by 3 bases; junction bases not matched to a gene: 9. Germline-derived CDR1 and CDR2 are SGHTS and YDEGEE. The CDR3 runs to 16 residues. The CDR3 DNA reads TGTGCCAGCAGCAGAGGGACAGGGGTTCGGTACACTGAAGCTTTCTTT. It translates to CASSRGTGVRYTEAFF.

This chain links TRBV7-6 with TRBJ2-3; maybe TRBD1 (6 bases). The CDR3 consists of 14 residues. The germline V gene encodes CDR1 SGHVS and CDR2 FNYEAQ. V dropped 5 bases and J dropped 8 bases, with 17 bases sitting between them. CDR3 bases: TGTGCCAGCAGCCGGGACACCCTCACGGGTACGCAGTATTTT. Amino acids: CASSRDTLTGTQYF.

In DNA form, the CDR3 reads TGTGCCAGCAGACAGGGGGCGGGTGGCTACACCTTC. Translating it yields CASRQGAGGYTF. The rearrangement uses TRBV7-8 and TRBJ1-2; TRBD1 aligns across 9 bases. The CDR3 extends over 12 amino acids. Trimming removed 6 bases from V and 7 bases from J; junction bases left unmatched: 3. Germline CDR1 SGHVS, CDR2 FQNEAQ.

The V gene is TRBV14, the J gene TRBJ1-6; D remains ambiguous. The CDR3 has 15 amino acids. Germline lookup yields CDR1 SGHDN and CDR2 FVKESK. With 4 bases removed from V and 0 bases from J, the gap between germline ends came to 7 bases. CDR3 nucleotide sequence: TGTGCCAGCAGCCGGGCGAGCTCCTATAATTCACCCCTCCACTTT. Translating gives CASSRASSYNSPLHF.

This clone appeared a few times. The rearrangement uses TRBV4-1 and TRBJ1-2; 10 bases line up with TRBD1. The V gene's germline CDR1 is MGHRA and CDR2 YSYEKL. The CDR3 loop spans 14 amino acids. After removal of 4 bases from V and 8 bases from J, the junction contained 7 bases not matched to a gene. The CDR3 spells CASSLGTGAEGYTF. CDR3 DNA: TGCGCCAGCAGCCTCGGGACAGGGGCGGAGGGCTACACCTTC.

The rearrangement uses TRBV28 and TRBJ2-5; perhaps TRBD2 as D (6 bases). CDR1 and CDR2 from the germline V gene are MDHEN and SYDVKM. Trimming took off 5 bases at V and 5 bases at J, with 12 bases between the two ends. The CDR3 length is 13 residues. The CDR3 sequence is CASSRGSGETQYF. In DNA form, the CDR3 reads TGTGCCAGCAGTCGGGGGAGTGGGGAGACCCAGTACTTC.

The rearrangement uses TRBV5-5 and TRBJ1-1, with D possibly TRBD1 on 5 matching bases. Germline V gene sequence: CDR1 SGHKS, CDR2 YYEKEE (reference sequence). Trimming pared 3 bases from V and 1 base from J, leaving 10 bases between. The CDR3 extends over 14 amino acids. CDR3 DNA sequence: TGTGCCAGCAGCTCGACAGCACCGAACACTGAAGCTTTCTTT. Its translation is CASSSTAPNTEAFF.

CDR3 sequence reads: CASSLYRGQVNTEAFF. For the CDR3, the DNA is TGTGCCAGCAGCCTTTACAGGGGGCAGGTGAACACTGAAGCTTTCTTT. The chain couples TRBV5-6 to TRBJ1-1; the match to TRBD1 covers 9 bases. Germline V gene lookup returns CDR1 SGHDT and CDR2 YYEEEE. V trimming: 4 bases; J trimming: 0 bases; junction bases outside the gene matches: 7. CDR3 length: 16 residues.

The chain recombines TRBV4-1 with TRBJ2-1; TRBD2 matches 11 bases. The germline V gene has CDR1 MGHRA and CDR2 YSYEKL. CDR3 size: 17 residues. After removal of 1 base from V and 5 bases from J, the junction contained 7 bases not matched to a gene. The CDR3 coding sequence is TGCGCCAGCAGCCAAGCTGCCCCTAGCGGGGGGAACAATGAGCAGTTCTTC. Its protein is CASSQAAPSGGNNEQFF.

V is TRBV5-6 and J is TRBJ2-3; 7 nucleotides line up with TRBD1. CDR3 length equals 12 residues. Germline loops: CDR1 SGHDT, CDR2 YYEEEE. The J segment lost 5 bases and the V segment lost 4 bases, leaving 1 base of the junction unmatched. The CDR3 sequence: CASSRGLDTQYF. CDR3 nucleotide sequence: TGTGCCAGCAGCAGGGGGCTAGATACGCAGTATTTT.

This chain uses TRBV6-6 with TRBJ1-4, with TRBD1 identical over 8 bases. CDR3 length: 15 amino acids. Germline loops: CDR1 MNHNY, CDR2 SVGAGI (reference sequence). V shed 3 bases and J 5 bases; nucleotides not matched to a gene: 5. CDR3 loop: CASSYGQGGNEKLFF. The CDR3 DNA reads TGTGCCAGCAGTTATGGACAGGGCGGAAATGAAAAACTGTTTTTT.

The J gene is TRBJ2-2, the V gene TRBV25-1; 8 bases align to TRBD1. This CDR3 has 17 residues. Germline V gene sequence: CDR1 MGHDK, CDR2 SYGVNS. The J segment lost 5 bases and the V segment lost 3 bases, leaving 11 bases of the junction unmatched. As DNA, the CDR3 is TGTGCCAGCAGTGACCAGACACGGACAGGGTGGACCGGGGAGCTGTTTTTT. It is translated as CASSDQTRTGWTGELFF.

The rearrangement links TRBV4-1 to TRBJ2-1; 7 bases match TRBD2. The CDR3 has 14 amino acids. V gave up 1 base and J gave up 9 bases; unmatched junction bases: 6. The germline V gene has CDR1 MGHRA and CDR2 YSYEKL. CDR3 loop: CASSQVRWEGEQFF. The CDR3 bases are TGCGCCAGCAGCCAAGTCCGGTGGGAGGGTGAGCAGTTCTTC.

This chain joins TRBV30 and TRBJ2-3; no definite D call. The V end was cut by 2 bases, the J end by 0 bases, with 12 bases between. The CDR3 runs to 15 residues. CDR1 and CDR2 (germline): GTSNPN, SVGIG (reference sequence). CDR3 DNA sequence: TGTGCCTGGAGTCGACTTAAAATTAGCACAGATACGCAGTATTTT. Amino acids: CAWSRLKISTDTQYF.

CDR3: CASSESVGGNIQYF. DNA of the CDR3: TGCGCCAGCAGTGAGTCTGTCGGAGGGAACATTCAGTACTTC. V is TRBV10-1 and J is TRBJ2-4, with D tentatively TRBD2 (6 bases). Trimming shortened V by 0 bases and J by 7 bases, and 10 bases separated the two germline ends. The CDR3 runs to 14 residues. CDR1 and CDR2 from the germline V gene are WNHNN and SYGVQD (reference sequence).

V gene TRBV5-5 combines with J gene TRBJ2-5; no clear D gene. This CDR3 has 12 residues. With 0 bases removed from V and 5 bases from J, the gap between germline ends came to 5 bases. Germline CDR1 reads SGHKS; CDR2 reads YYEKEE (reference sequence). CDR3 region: CASSLAVETQYF. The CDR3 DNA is TGTGCCAGCAGCTTGGCAGTTGAGACCCAGTACTTC.

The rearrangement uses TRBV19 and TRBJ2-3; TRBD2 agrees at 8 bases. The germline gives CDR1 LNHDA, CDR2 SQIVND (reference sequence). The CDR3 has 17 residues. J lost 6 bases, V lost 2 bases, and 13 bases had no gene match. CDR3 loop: CASSILRSSGGADTQYF. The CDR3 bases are TGTGCCAGTAGTATATTACGATCGAGCGGGGGAGCTGATACGCAGTATTTT.

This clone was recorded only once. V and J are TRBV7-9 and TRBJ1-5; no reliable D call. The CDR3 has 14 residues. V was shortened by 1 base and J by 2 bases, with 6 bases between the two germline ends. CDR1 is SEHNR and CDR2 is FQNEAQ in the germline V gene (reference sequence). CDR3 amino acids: CASSLDSRNQPQHF. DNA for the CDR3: TGTGCCAGCAGCTTAGACAGCCGCAATCAGCCCCAGCATTTT. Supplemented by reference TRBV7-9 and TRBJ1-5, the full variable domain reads DTGVSQNPRHKITKRGQNVTFRCDPISEHNRLYWYRQTLGQGPEFLTYFQNEAQLEKSRLLSDRFSAERPKGSFSTLEIQRTEQGDSAMYLCASSLDSRNQPQHFGDGTRLSIL.

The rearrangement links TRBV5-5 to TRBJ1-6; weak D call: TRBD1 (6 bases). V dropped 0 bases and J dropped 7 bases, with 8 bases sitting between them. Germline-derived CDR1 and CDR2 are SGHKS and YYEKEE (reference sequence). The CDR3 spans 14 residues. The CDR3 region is CASSLDRDNSPLHF. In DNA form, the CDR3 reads TGTGCCAGCAGCTTGGACAGGGACAATTCACCCCTCCACTTT. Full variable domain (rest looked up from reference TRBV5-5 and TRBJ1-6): DAGVTQSPTHLIKTRGQQVTLRCSPISGHKSVSWYQQVLGQGPQFIFQYYEKEERGRGNFPDRFSARQFPNYSSELNVNALLLGDSALYLCASSLDRDNSPLHFGNGTRLTVT.

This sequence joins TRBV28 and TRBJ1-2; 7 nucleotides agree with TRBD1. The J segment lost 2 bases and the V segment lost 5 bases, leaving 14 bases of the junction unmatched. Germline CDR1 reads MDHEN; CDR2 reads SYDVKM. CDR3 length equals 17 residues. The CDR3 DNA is TGTGCCAGCAGTAGGAGGGGGCGCGGGGTTATCAACTATGGCTACACCTTC. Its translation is CASSRRGRGVINYGYTF.

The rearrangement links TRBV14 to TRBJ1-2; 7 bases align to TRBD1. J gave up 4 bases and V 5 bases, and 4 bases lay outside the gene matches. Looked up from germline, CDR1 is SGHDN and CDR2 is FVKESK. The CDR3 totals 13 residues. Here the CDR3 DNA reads TGTGCCAGCAGCAGACAGGGACCCTATGGCTACACCTTC. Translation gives CASSRQGPYGYTF.

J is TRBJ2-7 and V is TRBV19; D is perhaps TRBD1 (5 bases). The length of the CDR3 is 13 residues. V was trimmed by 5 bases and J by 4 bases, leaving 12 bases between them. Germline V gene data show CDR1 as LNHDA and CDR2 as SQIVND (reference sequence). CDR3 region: CASSSTALYEQYF. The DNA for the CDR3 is TGTGCCAGTAGTTCGACAGCCCTTTACGAGCAGTACTTC.

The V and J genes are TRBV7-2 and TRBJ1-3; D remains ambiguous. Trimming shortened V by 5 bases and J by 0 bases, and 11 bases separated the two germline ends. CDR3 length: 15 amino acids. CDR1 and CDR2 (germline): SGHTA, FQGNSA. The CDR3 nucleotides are TGTGCCAGCAGCGGAGGGCCCCTCTCTGGAAACACCATATATTTT. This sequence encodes CASSGGPLSGNTIYF.

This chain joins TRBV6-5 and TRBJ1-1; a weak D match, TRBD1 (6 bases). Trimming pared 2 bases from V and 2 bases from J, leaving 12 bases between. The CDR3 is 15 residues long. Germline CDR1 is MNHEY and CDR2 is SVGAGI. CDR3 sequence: CASSYTGQRNTEAFF. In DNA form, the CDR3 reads TGTGCCAGCAGTTACACGGGACAAAGAAACACTGAAGCTTTCTTT.

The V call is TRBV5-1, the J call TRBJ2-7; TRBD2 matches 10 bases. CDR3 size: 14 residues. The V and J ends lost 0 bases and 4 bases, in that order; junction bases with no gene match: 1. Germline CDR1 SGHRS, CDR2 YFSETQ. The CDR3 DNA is TGCGCCAGCAGCTTGGGGACTAGCGGATACGAGCAGTACTTC. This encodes CASSLGTSGYEQYF.

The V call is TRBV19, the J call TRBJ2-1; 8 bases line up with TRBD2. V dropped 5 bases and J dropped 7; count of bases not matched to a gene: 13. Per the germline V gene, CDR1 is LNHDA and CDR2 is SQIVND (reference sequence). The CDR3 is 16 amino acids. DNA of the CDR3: TGTGCCAGTAGTGCACCTTTGCGGGGGGCAAAGAATGAGCAGTTCTTC. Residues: CASSAPLRGAKNEQFF.

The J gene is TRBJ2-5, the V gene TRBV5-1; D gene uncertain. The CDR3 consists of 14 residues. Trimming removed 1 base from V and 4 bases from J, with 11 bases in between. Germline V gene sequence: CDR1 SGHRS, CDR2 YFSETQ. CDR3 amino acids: CASSLNNLRETQYF. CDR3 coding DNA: TGCGCCAGCAGCTTGAATAACCTGCGAGAGACCCAGTACTTC. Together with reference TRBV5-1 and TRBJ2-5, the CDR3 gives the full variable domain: KAGVTQTPRYLIKTRGQQVTLSCSPISGHRSVSWYQQTPGQGLQFLFEYFSETQRNKGNFPGRFSGRQFSNSRSEMNVSTLELGDSALYLCASSLNNLRETQYFGPGTRLLVL.